This TCR beta chain was sequenced during a study of human T cells and chemical hapten exposure. Findings and limits, study-wide: Counts of TCRs above 1 in 1000 frequency stayed unchanged with DPC sensitization.

This clonotype has only a few counts. What it binds is not known. Unique molecular identifiers were affixed to discrete cDNA molecules within the library. In the original workflow: Sequenced samples showed a median of around 100,000 TCRs each, with counts running from around 25,000 to 690,000. TCRdb re-analysed the 5' RACE reads in MiXCR, keeping a single row per CDR3 protein. TCRdb's processing, not the study's, gives the V and J calls here. In the table there are tens of thousands of distinct CDR3 sequences, roughly 15% of which are singletons. Total RNA was isolated from unfractionated whole blood. The V segment lost 2 bases and the J segment 4 bases; nucleotides outside the gene matches: 5. CDR1 and CDR2 (germline): SGHNT, YYREEE (reference sequence). This CDR3 comprises 15 residues.

V usage is TRBV5-4 and J usage is TRBJ2-2, with TRBD1 matching 7 bases. The sequence was obtained from a female donor in good health. The CDR3 protein is CASSFETGSTGELFF. The CDR3 region has the DNA TGTGCCAGCAGCTTCGAGACAGGGAGCACCGGGGAGCTGTTTTTT. Supplemented by reference TRBV5-4 and TRBJ2-2, the full variable domain reads ETGVTQSPTHLIKTRGQQVTLRCSSQSGHNTVSWYQQALGQGPQFIFQYYREEENGRGNFPPRFSGLQFPNYSSELNVNALELDDSALYLCASSFETGSTGELFFGEGSRLTVL.